A selection of T cell receptor beta chains follows, all from one sample in a study of T cell repertoires in aging, cancer and after chemotherapy. TCRdb redid the calling of the multiplex PCR reads with MiXCR, one entry per CDR3 protein. The sample holds about 6,400 distinct CDR3 sequences; 30% are singletons and the top ten take approximately 6.9%. Sequences were obtained from blood. Source of these receptors: a human donor in good health. The conserved cysteine and the conserved F or W are not part of the CDR3 here. Each record gives: V gene, CDR3 protein.

TRBV6-5 ASRYRGLNTGELF
TRBV4-3 ASSRAGGGEPGEQF
TRBV19 ASSIDGVYEQF
TRBV11-3 ASSRDRGLTNEKLF
TRBV6-5 ASSYSRQTFSGNTIY
TRBV5-4 ASSFRDRGSNEKLF
TRBV5-6 ASSSGATEAF
TRBV14 ASSLAGQGNYNEQF
TRBV6-2/TRBV6-3 ASRPTGLLNTGELF
TRBV11-3 ASSLGGVDTQY
TRBV11-1 ASSPGTDTQY
TRBV11-2 ASSLVFVGNEKLF
TRBV6-4 ASSDGLEVGELF
TRBV29-1 SGLSGRAAEQY
TRBV27 ASRRRVNNEQF
TRBV12-3/TRBV12-4 ASSETGGSYEQY
TRBV27 ASRRNSGTGNEKLF
TRBV27 ASWPGLPGDTQY
TRBV11-3 ASSFSRDRDEQY
TRBV28 ASSRTSGGSYEQY
TRBV12-3/TRBV12-4 ASSWTGPYEQY
TRBV7-6 ASSLIARRLAGGMRDTQY
TRBV6-4 ASSDSPSGGAGELF
TRBV19 ASSLDRTNTEAF
TRBV6-2/TRBV6-3 ASSYPATANTGELF
TRBV20-1 SARGQGSSEKLF
TRBV29-1 SGGQGVEQF
TRBV19 ASSPRDSRAYEQY
TRBV7-6 ASSLEVGAGVGETQY
TRBV18 ASSSGTISYEQY
TRBV6-1 ASSAQEVYSPPLH
TRBV18 ASRPAGLAAREQY
TRBV7-6 ASSPQGAEAF
TRBV12-3/TRBV12-4 ASSSSGPAYEQY
TRBV11-3 ASSRRQVSGNTIY
TRBV7-2 ASSFIRGPRGPSYNEQF
TRBV5-4 ATRTRRDSPLH
TRBV15 ATSRDPSGSYGYT
TRBV29-1 SVVGDTGELF
TRBV7-6 ASSRPEESEQY
TRBV6-2/TRBV6-3 ASGTDTQY
TRBV6-2/TRBV6-3 ASKRLADYEQY
TRBV7-9 ASSLIAGEAF
TRBV12-3/TRBV12-4 AHKREFSPDTQY
TRBV12-3/TRBV12-4 ASSSGYGYT
TRBV27 ASRPPGRLTDTQY
TRBV5-5 ASSKLAGVSGTQY
TRBV15 ATSRRGLGETQY
TRBV29-1 SVELRDYEQY
TRBV27 ASSPYRGRRTGELF
TRBV28 ASSGWGGSNTEAF
TRBV18 ASGDQQETQY
TRBV4-3 ASSQVTQH